What follows are 23 T cell receptor beta chains derived from one specimen sequenced in a study of T cells in Graves' hyperthyroidism and ophthalmopathy. RNA transcripts provided the source from which TCR beta CDR3 regions were amplified. First-round RT-PCR targeting the TCR CDR3 was performed with the HTBI primer set. TCRdb ran MiXCR on the multiplex PCR reads and lists one entry per CDR3 protein. The sample has over 700,000 distinct CDR3 sequences, roughly 40% seen once. What was sequenced was blood. All receptors derive from a man between 18 and 35 years old with Graves' hyperthyroidism.

V and J are TRBV20-1 and TRBJ1-1; 10 positions match TRBD1. The J segment lost 4 bases and the V segment lost 0 bases, leaving 2 bases of the junction unmatched. The germline gives CDR1 DFQATT, CDR2 SNEGSKA (reference sequence). The CDR3 runs 14 residues. CDR3 nucleotide sequence: TGCAGTGCTAGAGACTGGGACAGGGGCACTGAAGCTTTCTTT. Translation: CSARDWDRGTEAFF.

This clonotype was observed a handful of times. This chain connects TRBV20-1 to TRBJ2-6; tentative D call: TRBD1 (6 bases). Looked up from germline, CDR1 is DFQATT and CDR2 is SNEGSKA (reference sequence). This CDR3 spans 17 amino acids. Trimming left V 6 bases short and J 0 bases short, with 18 bases between. The CDR3 coding sequence is TGCAGTGCGCCCATCCGGGACATTCTCTCTGGGGCCAACGTCCTGACTTTC. It encodes CSAPIRDILSGANVLTF.

V gene TRBV20-1 combines with J gene TRBJ2-5; perhaps TRBD1 as D (6 bases). The germline CDR1 and CDR2 sequences are DFQATT and SNEGSKA (reference sequence). V lost 5 bases, J lost 9 bases, and 16 bases lay in between. The CDR3 runs to 12 residues. The chain's CDR3 is CSASRDGQPQYF. CDR3 bases: TGCAGTGCTTCCAGGGACGGACAGCCCCAGTACTTC.

A few counts support this clonotype. The rearrangement joins TRBV2 to TRBJ2-2; D remains unclear. This CDR3 has 12 residues. Germline CDR1 is SNHLY and CDR2 is FYNNEI. Trimming removed 10 bases from V and 6 bases from J, with 12 bases in between. CDR3 residues: CATRTVSGELFF. The CDR3 DNA follows: TGTGCCACACGGACGGTTTCCGGGGAGCTGTTTTTT.

V and J are TRBV12-3 or TRBV12-4 and TRBJ2-5; TRBD1 is a possible D gene (5 bases). V lost 2 bases and J lost 2, with 12 bases in between. The CDR3 is 15 amino acids. DNA for the CDR3: TGTGCCAGCAGTTTAAGTAGGGGTTTACAAGAGACCCAGTACTTC. Translated, it gives CASSLSRGLQETQYF.

This chain joins TRBV7-6 and TRBJ2-6, with 7 bases lining up with TRBD1. The trim removed 4 bases at V and 0 bases at J, leaving 9 bases unmatched. Germline V lookup: CDR1 SGHVS, CDR2 FNYEAQ. CDR3 length: 18 residues. Here the CDR3 DNA reads TGTGCCAGCAGCTCCAGCCAGGGGGTACTCTCTGGGGCCAACGTCCTGACTTTC. Amino acids: CASSSSQGVLSGANVLTF.

This clonotype occurred many times. CDR3 coding DNA: TGCAGTGCTAGGGGGGATGGAAATGGCTACACCTTC. Translated, it gives CSARGDGNGYTF. The chain uses TRBV20-1 and TRBJ1-2, with a weak D call TRBD1 (5 bases). Trimming removed 3 bases at V and 6 bases at J, with 11 bases between. The germline CDR1 and CDR2 sequences are DFQATT and SNEGSKA (reference sequence). This CDR3 is built from 12 residues.

This clonotype was picked up many times. The rearrangement links TRBV10-2 to TRBJ2-5, with D tentatively TRBD2 (5 bases). There are 12 residues in the CDR3. Per the germline V gene, CDR1 is WSHSY and CDR2 is SAAADI. V lost 6 bases to trimming and J lost 11 bases, with 16 bases between them. DNA of the CDR3: TGCGCCAGCAGCCTCACCCGGGAACTTCAGTACTTC. Translation: CASSLTRELQYF.

As DNA, the CDR3 is TGTGCCAGCAGTGAATATCGAGCAGGGAACGAGCAGTACTTC. It is translated as CASSEYRAGNEQYF. This chain joins TRBV25-1 and TRBJ2-7, with D tentatively TRBD1 (5 bases). Germline loops: CDR1 MGHDK, CDR2 SYGVNS. The CDR3 is 14 residues long. Trimming cost V 0 bases and J 5 bases, with 11 bases left between them.

Points on this clonotype: A much larger clone differs from this one at a single base, so this may be a read error. J is TRBJ2-5 and V is TRBV2; 11 bases are shared with TRBD2. The CDR3 is made up of 14 amino acids. Germline values: CDR1 SNHLY, CDR2 FYNNEI. With V trimmed by 8 bases and J by 4 bases, 6 bases remained unmatched. As DNA, the CDR3 is TGTGCCAGCGGTACCCTAGCGGGAGGAGAGACCCAGTACTTC. Residues: CASGTLAGGETQYF.

The chain combines TRBV9 with TRBJ2-2; D possibly corresponds to TRBD2 (7 bases). Germline lookup yields CDR1 SGDLS and CDR2 YYNGEE. This CDR3 spans 16 amino acids. The V and J ends lost 0 bases and 0 bases respectively, with 9 bases between them. The CDR3 here is CASSVGEGANTGELFF. CDR3 sequence (DNA): TGTGCCAGCAGCGTAGGGGAGGGGGCGAACACCGGGGAGCTGTTTTTT.

As concerns this clonotype: A clone one base away is much larger, so this may be a read error. The chain couples TRBV19 to TRBJ1-2; no clear D gene. The CDR3 spans 11 residues. Germline assignment: CDR1 LNHDA and CDR2 SQIVND (reference sequence). This CDR3 is CASTDLYGYAF. CDR3 nucleotide sequence: TGTGCCAGTACTGACCTCTATGGCTACGCCTTC.

Details on this clonotype: Just one base apart from a much larger clone, this may be a read error. The chain combines TRBV25-1 with TRBJ1-4; D gene ambiguous. The germline gives CDR1 MGHDK, CDR2 SYGVNS. This CDR3 is built from 13 residues. The CDR3 DNA is TGCGCCAGCAGCACTGAGGAGGCTGGAAAACCGTTTTTT. It encodes CASSTEEAGKPFF.

The chain links TRBV19 to TRBJ2-7; D gene ambiguous. Trimming took 5 bases from V and 5 from J, leaving 13 bases between them. The CDR3 is 13 residues long. Germline V lookup: CDR1 LNHDA, CDR2 SQIVND (reference sequence). CDR3 amino acids: CASSVVMDHEQYF. In DNA, the CDR3 is TGTGCCAGTAGTGTGGTGATGGACCACGAGCAGTACTTC. Filled out from reference TRBV19 and TRBJ2-7, the complete variable domain reads DGGITQSPKYLFRKEGQNVTLSCEQNLNHDAMYWYRQDPGQGLRLIYYSQIVNDFQKGDIAEGYSVSREKKESFPLTVTSAQKNPTAFYLCASSVVMDHEQYFGPGTRLTVT.

The rearrangement links TRBV20-1 to TRBJ1-2; D is perhaps TRBD1 (5 bases). Per the germline V gene, CDR1 is DFQATT and CDR2 is SNEGSKA (reference sequence). V lost 0 bases and J lost 8, with 19 bases in between. The CDR3 runs to 15 residues. The DNA of the CDR3 is TGCAGTGCTAGAGAAGACAGACTTACCTCTGGGGGCTACACCTTC. Residues: CSAREDRLTSGGYTF.

This clonotype was seen ten or more times. DNA for the CDR3: TGTGCCAGCACCACCGGGACAGGGTTAAACACCATATATTTT. Its translation: CASTTGTGLNTIYF. This chain links TRBV7-2 with TRBJ1-3; 9 nucleotides align to TRBD1. The germline gives CDR1 SGHTA, CDR2 FQGNSA. The V segment lost 7 bases and the J segment 6 bases; nucleotides outside the gene matches: 7. CDR3 length equals 14 residues.

This clonotype has a count of ten or more. The chain recombines TRBV2 with TRBJ1-4; D is uncertain. V lost 3 bases and J 4 bases, leaving 9 bases between the germline ends. CDR1 and CDR2 from the germline V gene are SNHLY and FYNNEI. The CDR3 runs 14 residues. The CDR3 region has the DNA TGTGCCAGCAGTGACATACAGATTAATGAAAAACTGTTTTTT. This encodes CASSDIQINEKLFF.

Turning to this clonotype: A much larger clone lies one base from this, so it may be a read error. The CDR3 here is CASGPDRMSEAFF. The CDR3 coding sequence is TGCGCCAGCGGCCCCGACAGGATGTCTGAAGCTTTCTTT. The chain joins TRBV5-1 to TRBJ1-1, with D possibly matching TRBD1 (6 bases). CDR3 length: 13 residues. The V gene's germline CDR1 is SGHRS and CDR2 YFSETQ. V was pared by 7 bases and J by 6 bases, with 16 bases between. Supplemented by reference TRBV5-1 and TRBJ1-1, the full variable domain reads KAGVTQTPRYLIKTRGQQVTLSCSPISGHRSVSWYQQTPGQGLQFLFEYFSETQRNKGNFPGRFSGRQFSNSRSEMNVSTLELGDSALYLCASGPDRMSEAFFGQGTRLTVV.

The V gene is TRBV6-5, the J gene TRBJ2-5, with 10 bases lining up with TRBD1. V was pared by 6 bases and J by 5 bases, with 9 bases of the junction left unmatched. Per the germline V gene, CDR1 is MNHEY and CDR2 is SVGAGI. This CDR3 contains 15 residues. The CDR3 DNA sequence: TGTGCCAGCAGACTCGGGACAGGGGCTTGGGAGACCCAGTACTTC. Translating gives CASRLGTGAWETQYF.

This clonotype was counted a few times. The chain employs TRBV7-9 and TRBJ1-1, with TRBD1 identical over 7 bases. Germline V CDR1 and CDR2: SEHNR, FQNEAQ (reference sequence). This CDR3 has 11 amino acids. V was pared by 8 bases and J by 7 bases, with 4 bases of the junction left unmatched. CDR3 residues: CASRQGSEAFF. CDR3 DNA sequence: TGTGCCAGCCGACAGGGCAGTGAAGCTTTCTTT.

Note on this clonotype: Germline is not matched at one junction end, which may reflect a read error. The rearrangement joins TRBV10-3 to TRBJ2-5, with TRBD2 matching over 9 bases. The CDR3 has 19 residues. The germline gives CDR1 ENHRY, CDR2 SYGVKD. DNA of the CDR3: TGTGCCAGCAGTGACCTAACAGGGTCCCCTATGCGGGGGGGTGAGACCCAGTACTTC. The encoded protein is CASSDLTGSPMRGGETQYF.

This clonotype was seen only once. The J gene is TRBJ1-4, the V gene TRBV7-2, with D possibly TRBD1 on 6 matching bases. Germline assignment: CDR1 SGHTA and CDR2 FQGNSA. Trimming removed 5 bases at V and 7 bases at J, with 17 bases between. The CDR3 extends over 15 amino acids. The CDR3 sequence is CASSTRTDQGEKLFF. The CDR3, as DNA: TGTGCCAGCAGCACCAGGACAGACCAGGGTGAAAAACTGTTTTTT.

V is TRBV6-5 and J is TRBJ2-2; 8 bases agree with TRBD1. V was clipped by 6 bases and J by 7 bases; unmatched bases: 1. The CDR3 sequence is 12 residues long. Germline-derived CDR1 and CDR2 are MNHEY and SVGAGI. The CDR3 here is CASRDRVGELFF. The CDR3 nucleotides read TGTGCCAGCAGGGACAGGGTCGGGGAGCTGTTTTTT.